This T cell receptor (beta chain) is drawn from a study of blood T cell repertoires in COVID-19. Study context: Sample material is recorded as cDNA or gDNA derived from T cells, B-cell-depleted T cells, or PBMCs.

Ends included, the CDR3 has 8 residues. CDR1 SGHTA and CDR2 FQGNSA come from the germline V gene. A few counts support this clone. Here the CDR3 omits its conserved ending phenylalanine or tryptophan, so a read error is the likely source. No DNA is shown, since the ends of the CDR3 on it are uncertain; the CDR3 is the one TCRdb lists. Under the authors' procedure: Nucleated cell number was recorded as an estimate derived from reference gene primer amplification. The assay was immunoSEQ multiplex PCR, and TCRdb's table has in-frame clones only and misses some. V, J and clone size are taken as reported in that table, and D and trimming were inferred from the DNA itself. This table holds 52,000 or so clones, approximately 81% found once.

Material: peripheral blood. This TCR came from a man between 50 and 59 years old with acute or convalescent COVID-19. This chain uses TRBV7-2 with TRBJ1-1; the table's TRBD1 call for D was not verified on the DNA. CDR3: CASKTGGR.